The clone carrying this T cell receptor (beta chain) was picked up one time. Its antigen is unidentified. The record originates from a study of T cell responses to AZD1222 COVID-19 vaccine. Study-level results: In the spike-specific TCR repertoire, nearly half reportedly target unmutated variant regions. Only 5 or 6 AZD1222 recipients tested seropositive at baseline.

Germline CDR1 is DFQATT and CDR2 is SNEGSKA (reference sequence). There are 13 residues in the CDR3. The germline V and J ends were trimmed by 3 bases and 0 bases, with 8 bases remaining between them. Sequencing used immunoSEQ multiplex PCR; TCRdb keeps in-frame clones, though not all of them. The data show tens of thousands of clones, 80% seen once. Samples with a second dose at about 4 or about 12 weeks were pooled together. Material: peripheral blood, obtained 28 days after the second AZD1222 dose. The clonotype comes from an adult who received the AZD1222 COVID-19 vaccine. The chain combines TRBV20-1 with TRBJ1-2, with D unclear. As DNA, the CDR3 is TGCAGTGCTAGTGGCGGAGCTAACTATGGCTACACCTTC. This sequence encodes CSASGGANYGYTF.